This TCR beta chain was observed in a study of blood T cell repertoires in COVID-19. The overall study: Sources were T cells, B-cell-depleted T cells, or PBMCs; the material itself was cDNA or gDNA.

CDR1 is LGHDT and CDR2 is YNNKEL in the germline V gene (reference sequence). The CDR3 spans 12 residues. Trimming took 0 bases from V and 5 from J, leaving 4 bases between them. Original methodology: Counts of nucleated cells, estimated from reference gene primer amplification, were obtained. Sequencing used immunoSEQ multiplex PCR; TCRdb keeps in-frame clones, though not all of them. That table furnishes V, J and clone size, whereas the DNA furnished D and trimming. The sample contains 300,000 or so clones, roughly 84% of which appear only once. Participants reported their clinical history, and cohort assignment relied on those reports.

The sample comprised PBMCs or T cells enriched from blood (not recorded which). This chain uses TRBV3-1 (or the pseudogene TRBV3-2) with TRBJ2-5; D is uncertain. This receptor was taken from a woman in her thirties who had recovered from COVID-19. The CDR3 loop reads CASSQDRETQYF. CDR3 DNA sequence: TGTGCCAGCAGCCAAGATCGGGAGACCCAGTACTTC.